The clone carrying this T cell receptor (beta chain) was found many times. The antigen is undetermined. This entry is derived from a study of Graves' ophthalmopathy and Graves' hyperthyroidism. Study context: Peripheral blood was gathered at first diagnosis, ahead of any treatment whatsoever.

Study-level findings and limits: Most expanded clonotypes in thyroid above 0.001 frequency also showed up in blood.

The CDR3 sequence is 14 residues long. V dropped 5 bases and J dropped 6 bases, with 17 bases sitting between them. CDR1 and CDR2 (germline): SGHTA, FQGTGA. The starting material, 10 ml of fresh peripheral blood, provided the PBMCs. The authors amplified TCR beta CDR3 regions from RNA transcripts. Second-round multiplex PCR came after a first-round RT-PCR that employed HTBI primers. Using its own MiXCR run on the multiplex PCR reads, TCRdb lists one record per CDR3 protein. The sample lists about 220,000 distinct CDR3 sequences, 20% to 25% occurring once. J is TRBJ2-7 and V is TRBV7-3; maybe TRBD2 (5 bases). Sequencing was done on a sample of peripheral blood. This sequence originates from a woman aged 45-59 years with Graves' ophthalmopathy. CDR3 region: CASSPLPGSSEQYF. For the CDR3, the DNA is TGTGCCAGCAGCCCTCTCCCGGGGTCGAGCGAGCAGTACTTC.